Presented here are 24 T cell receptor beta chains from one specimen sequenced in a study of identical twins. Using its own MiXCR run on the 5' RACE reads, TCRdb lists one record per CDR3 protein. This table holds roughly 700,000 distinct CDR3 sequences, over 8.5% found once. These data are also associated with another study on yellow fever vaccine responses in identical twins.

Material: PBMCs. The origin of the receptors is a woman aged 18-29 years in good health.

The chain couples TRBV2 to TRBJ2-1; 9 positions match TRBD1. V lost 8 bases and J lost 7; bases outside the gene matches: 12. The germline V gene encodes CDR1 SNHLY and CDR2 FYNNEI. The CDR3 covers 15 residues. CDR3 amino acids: CASGLLGTGSNEQFF. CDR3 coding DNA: TGTGCCAGCGGACTCCTTGGGACAGGGAGTAATGAGCAGTTCTTC.

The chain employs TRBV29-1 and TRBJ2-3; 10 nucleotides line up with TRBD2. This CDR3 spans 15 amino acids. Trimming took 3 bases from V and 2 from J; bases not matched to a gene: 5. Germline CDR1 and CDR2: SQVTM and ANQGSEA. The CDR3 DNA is TGCAGCGTTGAGCCTAGCGGGAGTCCCACAGATACGCAGTATTTT. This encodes CSVEPSGSPTDTQYF.

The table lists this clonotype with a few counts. The CDR3 region is CASSPVGSTEAFF. The CDR3 DNA follows: TGTGCCAGCAGCCCCGTGGGGAGCACTGAAGCTTTCTTT. This rearrangement joins TRBV5-6 to TRBJ1-1; the D is unclear. Germline CDR1 and CDR2: SGHDT and YYEEEE. V dropped 4 bases and J dropped 4 bases, with 11 bases sitting between them. This CDR3 is built from 13 residues.

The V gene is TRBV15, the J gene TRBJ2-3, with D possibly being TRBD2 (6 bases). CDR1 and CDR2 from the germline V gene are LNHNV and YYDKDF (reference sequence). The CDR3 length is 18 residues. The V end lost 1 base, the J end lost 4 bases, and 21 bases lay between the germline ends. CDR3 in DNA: TGTGCCACCAGCAGAGTACCTTTAGCGGTCCCGGGACCAGATACGCAGTATTTT. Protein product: CATSRVPLAVPGPDTQYF. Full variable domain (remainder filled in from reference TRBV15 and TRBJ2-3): DAMVIQNPRYQVTQFGKPVTLSCSQTLNHNVMYWYQQKSSQAPKLLFHYYDKDFNNEADTPDNFQSRRPNTSFCFLDIRSPGLGDTAMYLCATSRVPLAVPGPDTQYFGPGTRLTVL.

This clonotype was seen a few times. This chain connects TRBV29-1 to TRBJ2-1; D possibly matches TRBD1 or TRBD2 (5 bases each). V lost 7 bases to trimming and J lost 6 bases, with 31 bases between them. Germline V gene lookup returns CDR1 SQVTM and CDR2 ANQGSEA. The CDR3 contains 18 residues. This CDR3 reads CSGGGTLGGAALGNEQFF. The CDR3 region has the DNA TGCAGCGGTGGGGGAACCCTTGGCGGAGCCGCTTTGGGCAATGAGCAGTTCTTC.

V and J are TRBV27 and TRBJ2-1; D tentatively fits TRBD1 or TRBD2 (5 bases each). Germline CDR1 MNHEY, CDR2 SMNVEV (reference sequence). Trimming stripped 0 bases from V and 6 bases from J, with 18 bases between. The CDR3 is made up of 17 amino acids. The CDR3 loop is CASSLSPGRLSRNEQFF. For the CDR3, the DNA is TGTGCCAGCAGTTTATCCCCGGGACGGCTCTCTCGCAATGAGCAGTTCTTC.

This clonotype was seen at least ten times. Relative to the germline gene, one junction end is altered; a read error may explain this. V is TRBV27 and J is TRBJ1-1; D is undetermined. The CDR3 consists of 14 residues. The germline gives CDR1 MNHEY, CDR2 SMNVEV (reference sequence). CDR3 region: CASSLSGSGTEAFF. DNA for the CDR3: TGTGCCAGCAGCTTATCGGGCTCCGGCACTGAAGCTTTCTTT.

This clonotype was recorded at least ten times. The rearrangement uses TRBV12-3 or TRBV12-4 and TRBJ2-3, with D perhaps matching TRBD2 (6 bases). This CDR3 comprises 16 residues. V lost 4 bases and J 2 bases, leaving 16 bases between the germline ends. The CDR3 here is CASSSLASEITDTQYF. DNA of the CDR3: TGTGCCAGCAGTTCCCTAGCGAGTGAGATCACAGATACGCAGTATTTT.

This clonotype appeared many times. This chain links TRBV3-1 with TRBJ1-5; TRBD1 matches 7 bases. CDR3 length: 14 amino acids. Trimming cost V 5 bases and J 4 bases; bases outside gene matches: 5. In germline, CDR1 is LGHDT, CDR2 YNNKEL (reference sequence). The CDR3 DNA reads TGTGCCAGCAGCTCCAGGGGGAGAAATCAGCCCCAGCATTTT. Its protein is CASSSRGRNQPQHF. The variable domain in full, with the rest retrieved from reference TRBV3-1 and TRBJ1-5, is DTAVSQTPKYLVTQMGNDKSIKCEQNLGHDTMYWYKQDSKKFLKIMFSYNNKELIINETVPNRFSPKSPDKAHLNLHINSLELGDSAVYFCASSSRGRNQPQHFGDGTRLSIL.

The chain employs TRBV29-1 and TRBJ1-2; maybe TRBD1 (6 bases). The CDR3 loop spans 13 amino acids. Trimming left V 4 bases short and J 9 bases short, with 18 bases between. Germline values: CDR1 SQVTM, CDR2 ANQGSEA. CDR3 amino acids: CSVVMGGAGSYTF. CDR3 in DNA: TGCAGCGTTGTTATGGGGGGCGCCGGGAGCTACACCTTC. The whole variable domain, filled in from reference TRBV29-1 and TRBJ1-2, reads SAVISQKPSRDICQRGTSLTIQCQVDSQVTMMFWYRQQPGQSLTLIATANQGSEATYESGFVIDKFPISRPNLTFSTLTVSNMSPEDSSIYLCSVVMGGAGSYTFGSGTRLTVV.

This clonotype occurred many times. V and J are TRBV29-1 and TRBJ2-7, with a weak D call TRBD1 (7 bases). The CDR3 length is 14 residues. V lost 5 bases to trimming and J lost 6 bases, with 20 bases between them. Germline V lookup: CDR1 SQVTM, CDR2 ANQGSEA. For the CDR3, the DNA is TGCAGCGTTAAGAAGTCCCCCCAGGGGGGCGAGCAGTACTTC. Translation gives CSVKKSPQGGEQYF.

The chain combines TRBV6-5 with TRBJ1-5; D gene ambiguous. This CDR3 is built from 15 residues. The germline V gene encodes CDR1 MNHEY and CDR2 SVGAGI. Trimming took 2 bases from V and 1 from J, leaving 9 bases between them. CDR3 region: CASSYEIGSNQPQHF. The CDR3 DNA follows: TGTGCCAGCAGTTACGAGATAGGAAGCAATCAGCCCCAGCATTTT.

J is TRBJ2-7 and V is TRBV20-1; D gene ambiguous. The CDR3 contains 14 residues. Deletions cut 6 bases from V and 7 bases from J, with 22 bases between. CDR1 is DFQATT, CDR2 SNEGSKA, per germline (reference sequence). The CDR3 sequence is CSAVPPASLGEQYF. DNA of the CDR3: TGCAGTGCCGTACCACCCGCCTCCCTGGGGGAGCAGTACTTC.

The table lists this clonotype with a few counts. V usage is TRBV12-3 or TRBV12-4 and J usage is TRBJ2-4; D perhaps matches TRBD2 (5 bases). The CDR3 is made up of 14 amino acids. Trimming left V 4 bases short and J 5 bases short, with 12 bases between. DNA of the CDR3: TGTGCCAGCAGTTGGAGCGGCAAAGAAAACATTCAGTACTTC. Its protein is CASSWSGKENIQYF.

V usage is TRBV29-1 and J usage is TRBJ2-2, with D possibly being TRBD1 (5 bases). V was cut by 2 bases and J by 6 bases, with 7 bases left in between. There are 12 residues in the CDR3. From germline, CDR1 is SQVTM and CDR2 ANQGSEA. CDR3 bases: TGCAGCGTTGAACGCAGGGCCGGGGAGCTGTTTTTT. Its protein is CSVERRAGELFF.

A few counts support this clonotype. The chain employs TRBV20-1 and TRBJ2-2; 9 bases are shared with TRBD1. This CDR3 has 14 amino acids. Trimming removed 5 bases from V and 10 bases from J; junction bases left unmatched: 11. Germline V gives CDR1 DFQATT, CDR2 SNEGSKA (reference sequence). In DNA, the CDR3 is TGCAGTGCTTCCGGGACAGGGCCTATCGAGGAGCTGTTTTTT. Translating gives CSASGTGPIEELFF.

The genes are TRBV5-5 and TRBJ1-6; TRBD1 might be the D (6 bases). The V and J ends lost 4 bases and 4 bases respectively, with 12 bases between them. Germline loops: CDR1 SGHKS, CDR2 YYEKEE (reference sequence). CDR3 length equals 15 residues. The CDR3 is CASSDIQGYNSPLHF. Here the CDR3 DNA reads TGTGCCAGCAGCGATATACAGGGTTATAATTCACCCCTCCACTTT.

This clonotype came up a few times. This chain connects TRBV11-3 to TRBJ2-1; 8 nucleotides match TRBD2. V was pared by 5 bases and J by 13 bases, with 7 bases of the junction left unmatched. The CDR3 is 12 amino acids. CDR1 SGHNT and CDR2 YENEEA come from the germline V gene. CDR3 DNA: TGTGCCAGCAGCCCAGGGACTAGTTCCCAGTTCTTC. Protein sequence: CASSPGTSSQFF.

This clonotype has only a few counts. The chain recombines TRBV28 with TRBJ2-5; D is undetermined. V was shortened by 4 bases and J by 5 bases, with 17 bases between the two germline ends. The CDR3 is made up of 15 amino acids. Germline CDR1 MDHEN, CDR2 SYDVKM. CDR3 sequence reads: CASSSPGKMEETQYF. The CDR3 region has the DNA TGTGCCAGCAGTTCCCCAGGAAAGATGGAGGAGACCCAGTACTTC. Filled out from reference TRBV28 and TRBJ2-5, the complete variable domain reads DVKVTQSSRYLVKRTGEKVFLECVQDMDHENMFWYRQDPGLGLRLIYFSYDVKMKEKGDIPEGYSVSREKKERFSLILESASTNQTSMYLCASSSPGKMEETQYFGPGTRLLVL.

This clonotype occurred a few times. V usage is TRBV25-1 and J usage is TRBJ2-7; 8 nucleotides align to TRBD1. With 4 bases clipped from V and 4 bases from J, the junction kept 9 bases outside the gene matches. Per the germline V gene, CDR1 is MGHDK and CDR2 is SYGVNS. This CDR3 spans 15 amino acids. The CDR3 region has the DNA TGTGCCAGCAGTGCCTCTACAGGGGGTAGATACGAGCAGTACTTC. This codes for CASSASTGGRYEQYF.

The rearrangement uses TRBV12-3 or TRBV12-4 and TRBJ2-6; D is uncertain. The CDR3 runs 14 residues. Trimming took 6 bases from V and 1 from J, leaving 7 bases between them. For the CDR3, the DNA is TGTGCCAGCAGGGCCTGGTCTGGGGCCAACGTCCTGACTTTC. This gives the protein CASRAWSGANVLTF.

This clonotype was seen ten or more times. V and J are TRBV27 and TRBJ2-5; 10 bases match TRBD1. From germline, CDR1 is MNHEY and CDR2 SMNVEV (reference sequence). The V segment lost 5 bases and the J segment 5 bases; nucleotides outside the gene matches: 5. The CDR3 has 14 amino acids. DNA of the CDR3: TGTGCCAGCAGTCCGACAGGGGGCAGGGAGACCCAGTACTTC. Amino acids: CASSPTGGRETQYF.

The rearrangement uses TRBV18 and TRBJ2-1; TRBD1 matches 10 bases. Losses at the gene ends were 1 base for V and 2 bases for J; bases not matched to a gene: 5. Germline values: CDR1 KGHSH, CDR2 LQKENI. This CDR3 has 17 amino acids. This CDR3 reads CASSPLGTGEPYNEQFF. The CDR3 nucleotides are TGTGCCAGCTCACCACTCGGGACAGGGGAGCCCTACAATGAGCAGTTCTTC.

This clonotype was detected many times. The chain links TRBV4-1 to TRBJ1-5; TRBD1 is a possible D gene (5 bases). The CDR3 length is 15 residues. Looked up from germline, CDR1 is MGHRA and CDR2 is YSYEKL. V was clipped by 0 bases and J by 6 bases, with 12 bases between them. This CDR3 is CASSQDGDRGQPQHF. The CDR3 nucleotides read TGCGCCAGCAGCCAAGACGGGGACCGGGGTCAGCCCCAGCATTTT.